These 10 T cell receptor beta chains originate from one sample sequenced in a study of Ad26.COV2.S vaccination and SARS-CoV-2 variants. Treatment in this sample: 15 to 20 received Ad26.COV2.S at low or high dose, single or two shots; several received placebo; per-sample allocation not given. All samples were drawn on day 63, counting from the first vaccine or placebo injection. Produced via immunoSEQ multiplex PCR; TCRdb's table is partial and in-frame only. The data show about 440,000 clones, roughly nine tenths seen once. The source was peripheral blood, collected in a trial of Ad26.COV2.S vaccine versus placebo. These receptors originate from a person between 18 and 65 years old who received the Ad26.COV2.S COVID-19 vaccine or a placebo.

This chain links TRBV6-2 or TRBV6-3 with TRBJ2-7; D might be TRBD1 or TRBD2, each matching 5 bases. This CDR3 has 12 residues. V was cut by 6 bases and J by 5 bases, with 11 bases left in between. Germline CDR1 reads MNHEY; CDR2 reads SVGEGT. CDR3 sequence reads: CASSDWGNEQYF. The CDR3 nucleotides are TGTGCCAGCAGCGACTGGGGGAACGAGCAGTACTTC.

The CDR3 coding sequence is TGCAGCGTTGAGGTCAGCCCCCTTGGGGAGCAGTACTTC. Translation: CSVEVSPLGEQYF. The V call is TRBV29-1, the J call TRBJ2-7; no clear D. The V gene's germline CDR1 is SQVTM and CDR2 ANQGSEA. This CDR3 has 13 residues. The V end was cut by 3 bases, the J end by 7 bases, with 16 bases between.

This chain connects TRBV5-5 to TRBJ1-5; D gene unclear. The ends were cut back, 5 bases at V and 2 bases at J, with 11 bases in the middle. The CDR3 is made up of 14 amino acids. From germline, CDR1 is SGHKS and CDR2 YYEKEE (reference sequence). The CDR3 spells CASSPGVGNQPQHF. The CDR3 bases are TGTGCCAGCAGTCCGGGTGTAGGCAATCAGCCCCAGCATTTT.

The chain combines TRBV15 with TRBJ1-3; D perhaps matches TRBD1 (5 bases). CDR1 is LNHNV and CDR2 is YYDKDF in the germline V gene (reference sequence). The CDR3 consists of 17 residues. V lost 0 bases, J lost 3 bases, and 15 bases lay in between. In nucleotides, the CDR3 is TGTGCCACCAGCAGAGATCGGGGGGGGACCTATGGAAACACCATATATTTT. It specifies CATSRDRGGTYGNTIYF.

This rearrangement joins TRBV5-1 to TRBJ1-1; D is unresolved. There are 14 residues in the CDR3. In germline, CDR1 is SGHRS, CDR2 YFSETQ. Trimming left V 4 bases short and J 1 base short, with 11 bases between. The CDR3 spells CASSKGNQNTEAFF. The CDR3 DNA follows: TGCGCCAGCAGCAAGGGAAACCAGAACACTGAAGCTTTCTTT.

This clone was seen only once. The genes are TRBV10-3 and TRBJ1-5; D is ambiguous. The germline V and J ends were trimmed by 3 bases and 1 base, with 10 bases remaining between them. CDR1 is ENHRY and CDR2 is SYGVKD in the germline V gene. The CDR3 has 15 amino acids. CDR3 sequence (DNA): TGTGCCATCAGTGATCTGGGTTTCAGCAATCAGCCCCAGCATTTT. Translating gives CAISDLGFSNQPQHF.

The rearrangement uses TRBV21-1 and TRBJ2-7; the table's D call of TRBD1 was not tested on the DNA. TRBV21-1 is designated a pseudogene. CDR3 length: 16 amino acids. CDR3 in amino acids: CASSIRQGRMSYEQYF. The CDR3 DNA reads TGTGCCAGCAGCATTCGACAGGGTAGGATGTCCTACGAGCAGTACTTC.

This clone has just one count. The J gene is TRBJ1-2, the V gene TRBV27, with a tentative D call TRBD1 (6 bases). V gave up 2 bases and J gave up 4 bases, with 14 bases separating them. CDR3 length equals 15 residues. The germline V gene encodes CDR1 MNHEY and CDR2 SMNVEV (reference sequence). The chain's CDR3 is CASSLVLGGGYGYTF. CDR3 coding DNA: TGTGCCAGCAGTTTAGTGCTGGGGGGCGGCTATGGCTACACCTTC.

The rearrangement joins TRBV28 to TRBJ1-2; no reliable D call. V was clipped by 11 bases and J by 2 bases, with 15 bases between them. The CDR3 totals 13 residues. Germline loops: CDR1 MDHEN, CDR2 SYDVKM. CDR3 sequence (DNA): TGTGCCGCAACCCCACCCGGCAACTATGGCTACACCTTC. Translation: CAATPPGNYGYTF.

DNA for the CDR3: TGTGCCAGTAGTATTGGATATCCAGCTCAAGAGACCCAGTACTTC. Translation gives CASSIGYPAQETQYF. V is TRBV19 and J is TRBJ2-5; no definite D call. The germline gives CDR1 LNHDA, CDR2 SQIVND (reference sequence). CDR3 length equals 15 residues. V lost 3 bases, J lost 2 bases, and 13 bases lay in between.